The clone carrying this T cell receptor (beta chain) has at least ten counts. This sample was included in a study of regulatory T cells in long-lasting Graves disease. With iRepertoire HTBI primers and Arm-PCR of CDR3 regions, TCR beta libraries were built. Original processing methods: Identification across samples found more than 55 TRBV and some 15 TRBJ segments. TCRdb analysed the multiplex PCR reads with MiXCR anew, one entry per CDR3 protein. The V and J calls here are based on TCRdb, not the publication. The data contain approximately 540,000 distinct CDR3 sequences, around 13% of them singletons. Time point defined: newly diagnosed GD, antithyroid drugs for less than 3 months. Extracted PBMC RNA gave rise to the TCR library. Germline CDR1 reads LNHNV; CDR2 reads YYDKDF (reference sequence). V gave up 0 bases and J gave up 1 base, with 9 bases separating them. The CDR3 loop spans 15 amino acids.

The same data also contributed to another study, on T cells in Graves' hyperthyroidism and ophthalmopathy. According to that study: TCR CDR3 regions were first amplified by RT-PCR with HTBI primers.

The receptor was derived from a woman between 25 and 40 years old with Graves disease. The source material was peripheral blood mononuclear cells (PBMCs), sampled at new diagnosis, from a patient treated with antithyroid drugs. J is TRBJ2-5 and V is TRBV15; perhaps TRBD2 as D (6 bases). The CDR3 loop reads CATSRDRDFQETQYF. The CDR3 bases are TGTGCCACCAGCAGAGATAGGGACTTCCAAGAGACCCAGTACTTC.